The 21 T cell receptor beta chains listed next were all sequenced from one sample in a study of cytomegalovirus exposure and HLA in healthy donors. The PCR used 60 Vbeta and 13 Jbeta primers. Clones were sequenced by immunoSEQ multiplex PCR, and TCRdb holds only the in-frame ones, with some missing. The data hold over 130,000 clones, with 80% to 85% observed a single time. Sequenced material: PBMCs. Every receptor here comes from a female donor in good health and CMV-seronegative.

The chain has TRBV20-1 and TRBJ2-7; D not certain. CDR1 and CDR2 from the germline V gene are DFQATT and SNEGSKA (reference sequence). Trimming removed 6 bases at V and 7 bases at J, with 13 bases between. The CDR3 totals 11 residues. CDR3: CSAHPPTEQYF. The CDR3 nucleotides read TGCAGTGCCCACCCACCTACGGAGCAGTACTTC.

The chain has TRBV7-2 and TRBJ1-5; no firm D call. Trimming cost V 1 base and J 2 bases, with 12 bases left between them. The CDR3 is 16 amino acids. The germline gives CDR1 SGHTA, CDR2 FQGNSA. This chain's CDR3 is CASSLEGSRGNQPQHF. CDR3 bases: TGTGCCAGCAGCTTAGAAGGATCCCGGGGCAATCAGCCCCAGCATTTT.

This clone was recorded a few times. This chain links TRBV30 with TRBJ1-5; D ambiguous. The CDR3 loop spans 15 amino acids. Germline-derived CDR1 and CDR2 are GTSNPN and SVGIG (reference sequence). V was pared by 0 bases and J by 1 base, with 10 bases between. The CDR3 nucleotides read TGTGCCTGGAGTGTAAATTTGGAGAGCAATCAGCCCCAGCATTTT. Amino acids: CAWSVNLESNQPQHF.

The chain combines TRBV5-6 with TRBJ1-2, with TRBD1 as a possible D gene (5 bases). Per the germline V gene, CDR1 is SGHDT and CDR2 is YYEEEE. Trimming stripped 5 bases from V and 7 bases from J, with 12 bases between. The CDR3 length is 12 residues. This chain's CDR3 is CASSIRQSGYTF. In DNA form, the CDR3 reads TGTGCCAGCAGTATTAGACAGTCTGGCTACACCTTC.

Details on this clone: The sample carries other DNA sequences with the same CDR3. This chain joins TRBV30 and TRBJ2-1, with D possibly TRBD2 on 5 matching bases. CDR3 length equals 15 residues. Germline V CDR1 and CDR2: GTSNPN, SVGIG (reference sequence). Trimming pared 4 bases from V and 3 bases from J, leaving 16 bases between. The DNA of the CDR3 is TGTGCCTGGACTGGCGAGAGCGGCCTCTACAATGAGCAGTTCTTC. It specifies CAWTGESGLYNEQFF.

The V call is TRBV6-5, the J call TRBJ2-7; D is perhaps TRBD1 (6 bases). Germline CDR1 MNHEY, CDR2 SVGAGI. The CDR3 contains 14 residues. With 5 bases removed from V and 3 bases from J, the gap between germline ends came to 14 bases. The CDR3 sequence is CASSTDRNYYEQYF. The DNA for the CDR3 is TGTGCCAGCAGTACCGACAGGAACTACTACGAGCAGTACTTC.

V and J are TRBV25-1 and TRBJ2-7; a possible D gene is TRBD1 (6 bases). V lost 3 bases to trimming and J lost 6 bases, with 6 bases between them. CDR3 length: 11 amino acids. Per germline, CDR1 MGHDK and CDR2 SYGVNS. CDR3 nucleotide sequence: TGTGCCAGCAGTGACAGGGGCGAGCAGTACTTC. Protein product: CASSDRGEQYF.

This chain's CDR3 is CASTEQGSPTEAFF. The CDR3 nucleotides are TGTGCCAGCACCGAACAGGGAAGTCCTACTGAAGCTTTCTTT. The chain is built from TRBV18 and TRBJ1-1; D may be TRBD1 (6 bases). Trimming cost V 8 bases and J 5 bases, with 18 bases left between them. The CDR3 length is 14 residues. Germline loops: CDR1 KGHSH, CDR2 LQKENI.

The V gene is TRBV5-4, the J gene TRBJ1-4, with 7 bases aligning to TRBD1. V shed 3 bases and J 0 bases; nucleotides not matched to a gene: 11. The CDR3 is 18 residues long. The germline V gene has CDR1 SGHNT and CDR2 YYREEE (reference sequence). Written as DNA, the CDR3 is TGTGCCAGCAGCTCTGACAGGGCCAGCCGGGCAACTAATGAAAAACTGTTTTTT. Protein sequence: CASSSDRASRATNEKLFF.

This clone was seen a single time. The chain is built from TRBV28 and TRBJ1-4; D is perhaps TRBD1 (5 bases). Germline CDR1 is MDHEN and CDR2 is SYDVKM. V lost 2 bases and J lost 3, with 19 bases in between. The CDR3 totals 18 residues. The CDR3 is CASSLRDYFLEANEKLFF. The CDR3 coding sequence is TGTGCCAGCAGTTTAAGGGACTACTTTCTCGAGGCTAATGAAAAACTGTTTTTT.

This clone came up a few times. The V and J genes are TRBV6-5 and TRBJ2-3, with TRBD1 identical over 8 bases. The CDR3 runs 15 residues. The germline V gene encodes CDR1 MNHEY and CDR2 SVGAGI. The V and J ends lost 7 bases and 2 bases, in that order; junction bases with no gene match: 8. The DNA for the CDR3 is TGTGCCAGCAACAGACAGGGGTTATACACAGATACGCAGTATTTT. This encodes CASNRQGLYTDTQYF.

V is TRBV6-1 and J is TRBJ1-1, with a weak D call TRBD1 (6 bases). Trimming took 0 bases from V and 6 from J, leaving 17 bases between them. This CDR3 contains 16 residues. CDR1 and CDR2 from the germline V gene are MNHNS and SASEGT. The CDR3 coding sequence is TGTGCCAGCAGTGAAGCGCTGGGGGCCGGGACCCCTGAAGCTTTCTTT. This codes for CASSEALGAGTPEAFF.

The chain links TRBV15 to TRBJ1-1, with D unresolved. Trimming shortened V by 0 bases and J by 4 bases, and 12 bases separated the two germline ends. The CDR3 contains 15 residues. Germline-derived CDR1 and CDR2 are LNHNV and YYDKDF (reference sequence). Written as DNA, the CDR3 is TGTGCCACCAGCAGAGATAAAGGGAGCGGCACTGAAGCTTTCTTT. It translates to CATSRDKGSGTEAFF.

The rearrangement links TRBV9 to TRBJ1-1; 8 nucleotides align to TRBD1. J gave up 3 bases and V 3 bases, and 7 bases lay outside the gene matches. Germline V gene lookup returns CDR1 SGDLS and CDR2 YYNGEE. This CDR3 has 15 amino acids. As DNA, the CDR3 is TGTGCCAGCAGCGCGGGACAGGCTGGGTACACTGAAGCTTTCTTT. Amino acid sequence: CASSAGQAGYTEAFF. The full variable domain, in which reference TRBV9 and TRBJ1-1 provide the parts outside the CDR3, is DSGVTQTPKHLITATGQRVTLRCSPRSGDLSVYWYQQSLDQGLQFLIQYYNGEERAKGNILERFSAQQFPDLHSELNLSSLELGDSALYFCASSAGQAGYTEAFFGQGTRLTVV.

This clone came up a few times. The chain couples TRBV5-4 to TRBJ1-1; D call uncertain. This CDR3 has 12 residues. V was cut by 3 bases and J by 8 bases, with 11 bases left in between. Germline V gene lookup returns CDR1 SGHNT and CDR2 YYREEE (reference sequence). CDR3 amino acids: CASSSRPGEAFF. Here the CDR3 DNA reads TGTGCCAGCAGCTCCCGCCCCGGGGAAGCTTTCTTT. The whole variable domain, filled in from reference TRBV5-4 and TRBJ1-1, reads ETGVTQSPTHLIKTRGQQVTLRCSSQSGHNTVSWYQQALGQGPQFIFQYYREEENGRGNFPPRFSGLQFPNYSSELNVNALELDDSALYLCASSSRPGEAFFGQGTRLTVV.

On this clone: The junction does not match germline at one end; this may be a read error. V is TRBV5-1 and J is TRBJ2-7; 8 positions agree with TRBD2. The CDR3 extends over 15 amino acids. CDR1 and CDR2 (germline): SGHRS, YFSETQ. The CDR3 DNA reads as TGCGCCAGCAGCCCGGGAGGGGACATTGGGACTGGGTCCCCTTTC. The encoded protein is CASSPGGDIGTGSPF.

The chain carries TRBV6-1 and TRBJ1-2; D is possibly TRBD1 (5 bases). Per germline, CDR1 MNHNS and CDR2 SASEGT. CDR3 size: 11 residues. The ends were cut back, 5 bases at V and 7 bases at J, with 8 bases in the middle. The CDR3 region is CASSLRGGYTF. The CDR3, as DNA: TGTGCCAGCAGTCTAAGGGGTGGCTACACCTTC.

The chain recombines TRBV4-1 with TRBJ2-1, with a possible D match to TRBD2 (6 bases). The germline gives CDR1 MGHRA, CDR2 YSYEKL. V shed 0 bases and J shed 4 bases, with 25 bases lying between them. The CDR3 length is 20 residues. The CDR3 DNA reads TGCGCCAGCAGCCAAGATGAGGGGCCGGGACTGGTCTTCCCTTACAATGAGCAGTTCTTC. This translates into CASSQDEGPGLVFPYNEQFF.

This sequence joins TRBV2 and TRBJ2-1; TRBD2 agrees at 13 bases. J lost 6 bases, V lost 6 bases, and 5 bases had no gene match. This CDR3 spans 15 amino acids. CDR1 is SNHLY, CDR2 FYNNEI, per germline. The CDR3 reads CASRGTSGIFNEQFF. The CDR3 nucleotides are TGTGCCAGCAGGGGGACTAGCGGGATCTTCAATGAGCAGTTCTTC.

This clone was seen just once. The chain combines TRBV30 with TRBJ1-1, with 7 bases that match TRBD1. The trim removed 1 base at V and 10 bases at J, leaving 9 bases unmatched. This CDR3 is 13 amino acids long. Germline V gives CDR1 GTSNPN, CDR2 SVGIG (reference sequence). The CDR3, as DNA: TGTGCCTGGAGTGGCCAGGGGGTTGCGTTAGCTTTCTTT. It yields the protein CAWSGQGVALAFF.

The chain recombines TRBV2 with TRBJ1-1; a weak D match, TRBD1 (6 bases). Trimming left V 6 bases short and J 4 bases short, with 18 bases between. The CDR3 has 15 residues. Germline CDR1 and CDR2: SNHLY and FYNNEI. The CDR3: CASRGKRGIGTEAFF. The CDR3 bases are TGTGCCAGCAGGGGGAAGAGGGGGATCGGCACTGAAGCTTTCTTT. The whole variable domain, filled in from reference TRBV2 and TRBJ1-1, reads EPEVTQTPSHQVTQMGQEVILRCVPISNHLYFYWYRQILGQKVEFLVSFYNNEISEKSEIFDDQFSVERPDGSNFTLKIRSTKLEDSAMYFCASRGKRGIGTEAFFGQGTRLTVV.